This record concerns one TCR beta chain sequence. Its antigen remains unidentified. From each donor, an approximately 2.6 ml peripheral blood sample was collected into PAXgene tubes and kept at -80 degrees C. Without T cell sorting, total RNA was isolated from whole blood using the PAXgene blood miRNA kit on an automated QIAcube. Peripheral blood from monozygotic twin pairs concordant or discordant for inflammatory bowel disease was subjected to deep TCRalpha and TCRbeta repertoire profiling with unique molecular barcoding. Smoking habits were recorded for all twin pairs, and each individual was classified as a current, former or never smoker. The sample comes from a study of monozygotic twins with inflammatory bowel disease (dated by TCRdb to between 2019 and 2020). Notes on the research overall: The complete study included roughly 30 monozygotic twin pairs: 19 IBD-discordant Danish pairs and nine German pairs, of which four were IBD-concordant and five were IBD-discordant. Each individual had, on average, about 151 000 unique TCRalpha sequences and 181 000 unique TCRbeta sequences available for analysis. Disease-associated traits were sought mainly through comparisons between IBD patients and their genetically identical healthy co-twins within discordant pairs. Beyond this particular receptor, the publication reports: The results gave no support for a single strong signal or clonotype linked to IBD. Measured by the inverse Simpson index, TCRbeta repertoire diversity was lower in IBD patients than in their healthy co-twins. Fewer clonotypes were shared with other individuals by IBD patients than by healthy twins, most markedly in patients showing signs of disease activity. No difference in repertoire similarity was observed between concordant and discordant twins, possibly owing to limited statistical power. Distinction between different T cell subtypes could not be achieved in the analysis. Because patients received different immunosuppressive treatments, the repertoires may have picked up extra background noise and variability between individuals.

CDR1 and CDR2 were assigned from the germline V gene as SGDLS and YYNGEE. Reading from cysteine to phenylalanine, the CDR3 counts 16 amino acids. The DNA is not on file. Libraries came from 5' RACE. The input for every TCR library was roughly 3,200 ng of total RNA. For each sample, cDNA was synthesized in eight separate reactions using SMARTScribe reverse transcriptase. During cDNA synthesis, unique molecular identifiers containing a 6-nucleotide sample barcode were introduced by template switching. Two nested PCRs of about 16 and 10 cycles amplified the TCRalpha and TCRbeta cDNA, and bead purification followed each PCR. Before amplification, the cDNA was treated with uracil DNA-glycosylase and purified using the QIAquick PCR purification kit. The second PCR added Illumina TruSeq-compatible adapters along with sample-specific barcodes. Library quality and concentration were assessed using TapeStation and Qubit, and roughly 5.5 ng of each library was pooled. The pooled libraries were sequenced with 2 x 100 bp reads and custom sequencing primers on an Illumina HiSeq2500 single-index Rapid Run. In the source study's methods: UMI-based consensus assembly with MiGEC version 1.2.6 was used to correct PCR and sequencing errors. V(D)J alignment, clonotype assembly and CDR3 extraction were performed with MiXCR version 2.1.1. Gene usage, clonotype sharing and MAIT/NKT TCR abundance were normalised by analysing the top 1000, 10 000 and 20 000 clonotypes per sample. Diversity was computed as the inverse Simpson index with the vegan R package after downsampling to 27 000 UMIs. Paired Mann-Whitney U tests on discordant twin pairs were used, with Benjamini-Hochberg multiple-testing correction. With the reads reprocessed by TCRdb, a single entry stands for each CDR3 protein sequence and no DNA is reported. The V and J calls, along with clone size, are taken from TCRdb and not from the paper's own processing. For this sample, the table gives 200,000 to 250,000 distinct CDR3 sequences. Clones ranked in the top ten supply 7.7% of the sample.

The specimen was blood. The receptor chain draws on TRBV9 and TRBJ2-3. The sequence was obtained from a human donor with ulcerative colitis or Crohn's disease, or a healthy co-twin of an affected twin (not recorded which). The CDR3 corresponds to CASSVETGASTDTQYF.